These 24 T cell receptor beta chains were sequenced from one sample in a study of shared clonotypes between healthy human individuals. The data were produced by immunoSEQ multiplex PCR, yet TCRdb's version contains in-frame clones alone and is incomplete. The sample lists 2.3 million or so clones, approximately 93% occurring once. The sample taken for sequencing was naive CD4+ T cells from PBMCs. The subset: CD45RA+ positively selected. Receptor source: a man between 18 and 35 years old in good health. Some clones in this sample may be carry-over from other donors' samples.

This clone was counted once. V is TRBV10-2 and J is TRBJ2-7; 9 nucleotides match TRBD1. Germline-derived CDR1 and CDR2 are WSHSY and SAAADI. The CDR3 has 13 amino acids. V lost 6 bases and J lost 5; bases outside the gene matches: 5. For the CDR3, the DNA is TGCGCCAGCAGATCCGGGACAGGGAACGAGCAGTACTTC. Its translation: CASRSGTGNEQYF.

This clone was observed a single time. This sequence joins TRBV7-2 and TRBJ2-2, with D perhaps matching TRBD1 or TRBD2 (5 bases each). V was cut by 5 bases and J by 0 bases, with 10 bases left in between. The CDR3 is made up of 15 amino acids. In germline, CDR1 is SGHTA, CDR2 FQGNSA. As DNA, the CDR3 is TGTGCCAGCAGCCCCGGGGCCACGAACACCGGGGAGCTGTTTTTT. It encodes CASSPGATNTGELFF. The whole variable domain, filled in from reference TRBV7-2 and TRBJ2-2, reads GAGVSQSPSNKVTEKGKDVELRCDPISGHTALYWYRQSLGQGLEFLIYFQGNSAPDKSGLPSDRFSAERTGGSVSTLTIQRTQQEDSAVYLCASSPGATNTGELFFGEGSRLTVL.

J is TRBJ2-7 and V is TRBV4-3; no reliable D call. The germline CDR1 and CDR2 sequences are LGHNA and YSLEER. The CDR3 covers 13 residues. V dropped 3 bases and J dropped 5 bases, with 11 bases sitting between them. This CDR3 is CASSHADRHEQYF. The CDR3 DNA sequence: TGCGCCAGCAGCCATGCCGACCGCCACGAGCAGTACTTC.

J is TRBJ2-1 and V is TRBV2; 10 bases match TRBD1. Germline CDR1 is SNHLY and CDR2 is FYNNEI. There are 14 residues in the CDR3. Trimming cost V 4 bases and J 5 bases; bases outside gene matches: 2. DNA for the CDR3: TGTGCCAGCAGTGGGGACAGGGGCAACAATGAGCAGTTCTTC. Its protein is CASSGDRGNNEQFF. The full variable domain, completed using reference TRBV2 and TRBJ2-1, is EPEVTQTPSHQVTQMGQEVILRCVPISNHLYFYWYRQILGQKVEFLVSFYNNEISEKSEIFDDQFSVERPDGSNFTLKIRSTKLEDSAMYFCASSGDRGNNEQFFGPGTRLTVL.

The chain links TRBV5-1 to TRBJ2-1, with TRBD2 matching over 10 bases. After removal of 0 bases from V and 9 bases from J, the junction contained 6 bases not matched to a gene. This CDR3 comprises 15 residues. Per the germline V gene, CDR1 is SGHRS and CDR2 is YFSETQ. The chain's CDR3 is CASSLEAGGPGEQFF. The CDR3 DNA reads as TGCGCCAGCAGCTTGGAAGCGGGAGGGCCCGGTGAGCAGTTCTTC.

The count of this clone is one. The V and J genes are TRBV30 and TRBJ1-4, with 8 bases lining up with TRBD1. V trimming: 2 bases; J trimming: 0 bases; junction bases outside the gene matches: 14. This CDR3 is built from 19 residues. Germline V gene data show CDR1 as GTSNPN and CDR2 as SVGIG (reference sequence). The CDR3 nucleotides read TGTGCCTGGAGTTCTTCCACCGGGACAGGATTTGCAACTAATGAAAAACTGTTTTTT. It codes for CAWSSSTGTGFATNEKLFF.

J is TRBJ2-2 and V is TRBV18; TRBD1 agrees at 7 bases. CDR1 KGHSH and CDR2 LQKENI come from the germline V gene. This CDR3 has 15 amino acids. V lost 0 bases and J lost 5; bases outside the gene matches: 3. CDR3 region: CASSPPNRGTGELFF. The DNA of the CDR3 is TGTGCCAGCTCACCACCAAACAGGGGAACCGGGGAGCTGTTTTTT. The whole variable domain, filled in from reference TRBV18 and TRBJ2-2, reads NAGVMQNPRHLVRRRGQEARLRCSPMKGHSHVYWYRQLPEEGLKFMVYLQKENIIDESGMPKERFSAEFPKEGPSILRIQQVVRGDSAAYFCASSPPNRGTGELFFGEGSRLTVL.

The chain recombines TRBV13 with TRBJ2-7, with 8 bases that match TRBD2. The length of the CDR3 is 15 residues. Trimming removed 0 bases from V and 2 bases from J; junction bases left unmatched: 3. CDR1 is PRHDT and CDR2 is FYEKMQ in the germline V gene (reference sequence). The CDR3 is CASSLGLAEPYEQYF. The CDR3 DNA reads TGTGCCAGCAGCTTAGGACTAGCGGAGCCCTACGAGCAGTACTTC.

V usage is TRBV27 and J usage is TRBJ2-7, with D perhaps assigned TRBD1 or TRBD2 (5 bases each). Germline values: CDR1 MNHEY, CDR2 SMNVEV (reference sequence). CDR3 size: 15 residues. Trimming pared 1 base from V and 2 bases from J, leaving 12 bases between. As DNA, the CDR3 is TGTGCCAGCAGTTTATGGAGTCAGGGAGCCTACGAGCAGTACTTC. Translation gives CASSLWSQGAYEQYF.

In its sample, this clone was seen once. This rearrangement joins TRBV4-3 to TRBJ2-3, with 7 bases that match TRBD2. Germline loops: CDR1 LGHNA, CDR2 YSLEER. The CDR3 spans 16 residues. V trimming: 1 base; J trimming: 4 bases; junction bases outside the gene matches: 8. The CDR3 reads CASSQGMAGAADTQYF. CDR3 DNA: TGCGCCAGCAGCCAAGGGATGGCGGGAGCGGCAGATACGCAGTATTTT.

The chain employs TRBV4-2 and TRBJ2-1; 10 bases fit TRBD2. The CDR3 has 16 residues. Germline CDR1 is LGHNA and CDR2 is YNFKEQ. The ends lost 2 bases at V and 1 base at J; junction bases unmatched: 2. The DNA for the CDR3 is TGTGCCAGCAGCCAACAACTAGCGGGGTCCTACAATGAGCAGTTCTTC. It yields the protein CASSQQLAGSYNEQFF.

A word on this clone: Other DNA sequences in the same sample also yield this CDR3. The chain uses TRBV2 and TRBJ2-2; D gene uncertain. Germline assignment: CDR1 SNHLY and CDR2 FYNNEI. The CDR3 contains 14 residues. The V end was cut by 7 bases, the J end by 2 bases, with 11 bases between. CDR3 in DNA: TGTGCCAGCAAAAGGACGGAAAACACCGGGGAGCTGTTTTTT. Protein sequence: CASKRTENTGELFF.

V and J are TRBV6-5 and TRBJ1-2; D is uncertain. V lost 2 bases, J lost 4 bases, and 11 bases lay in between. Germline loops: CDR1 MNHEY, CDR2 SVGAGI. The CDR3 spans 14 residues. In nucleotides, the CDR3 is TGTGCCAGCAGTTACAGGCAGAACCGCTATGGCTACACCTTC. Its translation: CASSYRQNRYGYTF.

V gene TRBV10-3 combines with J gene TRBJ2-7, with D perhaps TRBD2 (7 bases). Between the trimmed V and J ends, which lost 8 bases and 5 bases, there was a span of 16 bases. The germline V gene encodes CDR1 ENHRY and CDR2 SYGVKD. This CDR3 comprises 13 residues. The CDR3 here is CAIGGGSSNEQYF. CDR3 sequence (DNA): TGTGCCATCGGGGGCGGGAGTTCCAACGAGCAGTACTTC.

The chain uses TRBV5-4 and TRBJ1-2; 7 nucleotides align to TRBD1. This CDR3 is built from 15 residues. Germline V CDR1 and CDR2: SGHNT, YYREEE (reference sequence). V trimming: 2 bases; J trimming: 0 bases; junction bases outside the gene matches: 4. CDR3 loop: CASSLRQGSNYGYTF. In nucleotides, the CDR3 is TGTGCCAGCAGCTTAAGACAGGGTTCTAACTATGGCTACACCTTC.

This clone has a handful of counts. The V and J genes are TRBV28 and TRBJ1-5, with D maybe TRBD1 (6 bases). Germline loops: CDR1 MDHEN, CDR2 SYDVKM. The CDR3 loop spans 13 amino acids. The ends were cut back, 9 bases at V and 7 bases at J, with 16 bases in the middle. CDR3 bases: TGTGCCAGTCAGGGGCCCGGGGGACAGCCCCAGCATTTT. Amino acid sequence: CASQGPGGQPQHF.

The rearrangement joins TRBV10-3 to TRBJ2-7; no clear D. Germline V gene lookup returns CDR1 ENHRY and CDR2 SYGVKD. V lost 0 bases to trimming and J lost 4 bases, with 7 bases between them. This CDR3 spans 13 amino acids. The CDR3 nucleotides are TGTGCCATCAGTGAGTCAATCTATTACGAGCAGTACTTC. The encoded protein is CAISESIYYEQYF.

The V gene is TRBV5-1, the J gene TRBJ1-5; tentative D call: TRBD1 (5 bases). Germline lookup yields CDR1 SGHRS and CDR2 YFSETQ. Trimming pared 5 bases from V and 0 bases from J, leaving 12 bases between. This CDR3 is built from 15 residues. CDR3 coding DNA: TGCGCCAGCAGACGGGACGGTACTAGCAATCAGCCCCAGCATTTT. Translated: CASRRDGTSNQPQHF. The variable domain in full, completed from reference TRBV5-1 and TRBJ1-5, reads KAGVTQTPRYLIKTRGQQVTLSCSPISGHRSVSWYQQTPGQGLQFLFEYFSETQRNKGNFPGRFSGRQFSNSRSEMNVSTLELGDSALYLCASRRDGTSNQPQHFGDGTRLSIL.

Notes on this clone: Distinct nucleotide sequences in the sample also encode this CDR3. The J gene is TRBJ2-7, the V gene TRBV6-5, with no clear D. CDR1 and CDR2 (germline): MNHEY, SVGAGI. This CDR3 is built from 14 residues. V lost 0 bases, J lost 1 base, and 7 bases lay in between. The CDR3: CASSYSGGSYEQYF. The CDR3 region has the DNA TGTGCCAGCAGTTACTCGGGCGGATCCTACGAGCAGTACTTC.

This rearrangement joins TRBV7-3 to TRBJ2-6, with D perhaps TRBD1 (5 bases). This CDR3 is 15 amino acids long. CDR1 SGHTA and CDR2 FQGTGA come from the germline V gene. Trimming removed 2 bases at V and 2 bases at J, with 7 bases between. The CDR3 nucleotides read TGTGCCAGCAGCTTACAGGGTCCTGGGGCCAACGTCCTGACTTTC. This translates into CASSLQGPGANVLTF. The whole variable domain, filled in from reference TRBV7-3 and TRBJ2-6, reads GAGVSQTPSNKVTEKGKYVELRCDPISGHTALYWYRQSLGQGPEFLIYFQGTGAADDSGLPNDRFFAVRPEGSVSTLKIQRTERGDSAVYLCASSLQGPGANVLTFGAGSRLTVL.

The CDR3: CAWISTSGSVADTQYF. DNA for the CDR3: TGTGCCTGGATTAGTACTAGCGGGAGTGTGGCAGATACGCAGTATTTT. The chain has TRBV30 and TRBJ2-3, with TRBD2 identical over 11 bases. Germline V gene data show CDR1 as GTSNPN and CDR2 as SVGIG (reference sequence). This CDR3 has 16 amino acids. V shed 4 bases and J 4 bases; nucleotides not matched to a gene: 10. Full variable domain (missing parts from reference TRBV30 and TRBJ2-3): SQTIHQWPATLVQPVGSPLSLECTVEGTSNPNLYWYRQAAGRGLQLLFYSVGIGQISSEVPQNLSASRPQDRQFILSSKKLLLSDSGFYLCAWISTSGSVADTQYFGPGTRLTVL.

A word on this clone: The identical CDR3 is also encoded by other nucleotide sequences in the sample. The chain is built from TRBV7-9 and TRBJ2-2, with D perhaps matching TRBD1 (6 bases). Looked up from germline, CDR1 is SEHNR and CDR2 is FQNEAQ (reference sequence). The CDR3 length is 15 residues. With 3 bases removed from V and 0 bases from J, the gap between germline ends came to 8 bases. For the CDR3, the DNA is TGTGCCAGCAGCTTCAGGGGCACGAACACCGGGGAGCTGTTTTTT. Residues: CASSFRGTNTGELFF. The variable domain in full, completed from reference TRBV7-9 and TRBJ2-2, reads DTGVSQNPRHKITKRGQNVTFRCDPISEHNRLYWYRQTLGQGPEFLTYFQNEAQLEKSRLLSDRFSAERPKGSFSTLEIQRTEQGDSAMYLCASSFRGTNTGELFFGEGSRLTVL.

The V gene is TRBV5-1, the J gene TRBJ1-1, with D perhaps TRBD1 (5 bases). V was pared by 4 bases and J by 4 bases, with 17 bases between. CDR1 is SGHRS and CDR2 is YFSETQ in the germline V gene. The CDR3 spans 15 residues. This CDR3 reads CASSAAQAQGTEAFF. CDR3 nucleotide sequence: TGCGCCAGCAGCGCGGCCCAGGCTCAGGGCACTGAAGCTTTCTTT.

The chain links TRBV6-1 to TRBJ1-2; tentative D call: TRBD1 (6 bases). The CDR3 contains 15 residues. Germline V gene data show CDR1 as MNHNS and CDR2 as SASEGT. V dropped 4 bases and J dropped 5 bases, with 17 bases sitting between them. The CDR3 reads CASSVQGLAWYGYTF. Written as DNA, the CDR3 is TGTGCCAGCAGTGTTCAGGGGTTAGCGTGGTATGGCTACACCTTC.